The next 29 T cell receptor beta chains were all read from a single sample in a study of beta chain features in type 1 diabetes. Isolated RNA was reverse transcribed in full, so expressed TCRB transcripts were sequenced. Here immunoSEQ multiplex PCR was the method, and the copy in TCRdb shows in-frame clones only, minus some. The sample records 350,000 to 450,000 clones, approximately 15% being singletons. The sequenced sample consisted of naive CD4+ T cells from blood. The receptors were sampled from a woman between 18 and 30 years old in good health.

This clone was counted between two and nine times. V is TRBV7-9 and J is TRBJ2-5; TRBD2 matches 7 bases. This CDR3 contains 17 residues. Germline V gene lookup returns CDR1 SEHNR and CDR2 FQNEAQ (reference sequence). Trimming cost V 5 bases and J 4 bases; bases outside gene matches: 16. The CDR3 here is CASSGRWGRPGGETQYF. In nucleotides, the CDR3 is TGTGCCAGCAGCGGCCGGTGGGGCCGCCCGGGAGGAGAGACCCAGTACTTC. The complete variable domain, with remaining parts taken from reference TRBV7-9 and TRBJ2-5, reads DTGVSQNPRHKITKRGQNVTFRCDPISEHNRLYWYRQTLGQGPEFLTYFQNEAQLEKSRLLSDRFSAERPKGSFSTLEIQRTEQGDSAMYLCASSGRWGRPGGETQYFGPGTRLLVL.

The rearrangement links TRBV27 to TRBJ2-5, with D possibly TRBD1 on 5 matching bases. The CDR3 sequence is 13 residues long. The V end lost 5 bases, the J end lost 5 bases, and 12 bases lay between the germline ends. Germline CDR1 is MNHEY and CDR2 is SMNVEV (reference sequence). CDR3 nucleotides: TGTGCCAGCAGTCATCAGGGTCGGGAGACCCAGTACTTC. Translated: CASSHQGRETQYF.

This sequence joins TRBV15 and TRBJ2-3, with a weak D call TRBD2 (6 bases). Trimming left V 4 bases short and J 9 bases short, with 14 bases between. The V gene's germline CDR1 is LNHNV and CDR2 YYDKDF (reference sequence). The CDR3 contains 13 residues. This chain's CDR3 is CATSTRDSGTQYF. CDR3 bases: TGTGCCACCAGCACTCGGGACTCCGGGACGCAGTATTTT.

The chain couples TRBV30 to TRBJ1-3; the D is unclear. This CDR3 spans 12 amino acids. V lost 4 bases to trimming and J lost 2 bases, with 6 bases between them. Looked up from germline, CDR1 is GTSNPN and CDR2 is SVGIG (reference sequence). CDR3 sequence reads: CAWTRAGNTIYF. The CDR3 coding sequence is TGTGCCTGGACCCGGGCTGGAAACACCATATATTTT. The whole variable domain, remainder taken from reference TRBV30 and TRBJ1-3, is SQTIHQWPATLVQPVGSPLSLECTVEGTSNPNLYWYRQAAGRGLQLLFYSVGIGQISSEVPQNLSASRPQDRQFILSSKKLLLSDSGFYLCAWTRAGNTIYFGEGSWLTVV.

The V call is TRBV18, the J call TRBJ1-5; 11 nucleotides line up with TRBD1. The V and J ends lost 2 bases and 5 bases, in that order; junction bases with no gene match: 2. The CDR3 consists of 15 residues. Per the germline V gene, CDR1 is KGHSH and CDR2 is LQKENI. The CDR3 sequence is CASSPGQGAYQPQHF. The CDR3 DNA reads TGTGCCAGCTCACCAGGACAGGGGGCTTATCAGCCCCAGCATTTT.

This clone appeared a few times. The chain uses TRBV6-4 and TRBJ2-7; D might be TRBD1 (6 bases). Germline V gene sequence: CDR1 MRHNA, CDR2 SNTAGT. V was trimmed by 9 bases and J by 1 base, leaving 7 bases between them. The CDR3 sequence is 11 residues long. The CDR3 loop is CARDRSYEQYF. The CDR3 coding sequence is TGTGCCAGAGACAGGTCCTACGAGCAGTACTTC.

The table lists this clone with a few counts. CDR3 protein: CASSVGTGHSNQPQHF. CDR3 DNA: TGTGCCAGCAGCGTCGGGACAGGACATAGCAATCAGCCCCAGCATTTT. The chain has TRBV9 and TRBJ1-5; 8 bases match TRBD1. Trimming cost V 2 bases and J 0 bases; bases outside gene matches: 4. Germline V gene sequence: CDR1 SGDLS, CDR2 YYNGEE. This CDR3 spans 16 amino acids.

The V and J genes are TRBV5-1 and TRBJ2-1, with 7 bases identical to TRBD2. The CDR3 contains 15 residues. Germline V gene data show CDR1 as SGHRS and CDR2 as YFSETQ. V shed 1 base and J 2 bases; nucleotides not matched to a gene: 3. The CDR3 DNA sequence: TGCGCCAGCAGCTTGCTAGCGGCAACCTACAATGAGCAGTTCTTC. Translation gives CASSLLAATYNEQFF.

The chain couples TRBV12-5 to TRBJ2-7; TRBD2 matches 8 bases. Germline CDR1 and CDR2: LGHNT and FRNRAP. The CDR3 contains 12 residues. V lost 5 bases and J lost 6; bases outside the gene matches: 3. CDR3 in amino acids: CASGGTRGEQYF. CDR3 in DNA: TGTGCTAGTGGTGGGACTAGGGGCGAGCAGTACTTC.

The V call is TRBV7-2, the J call TRBJ2-1, with D unclear. The CDR3 is 15 amino acids. V lost 5 bases to trimming and J lost 0 bases, with 11 bases between them. CDR1 and CDR2 from the germline V gene are SGHTA and FQGNSA. The CDR3 nucleotides read TGTGCCAGCAGCCCGGCCCAGGACTCCTACAATGAGCAGTTCTTC. The encoded protein is CASSPAQDSYNEQFF.

This clone was observed once. The chain has TRBV28 and TRBJ2-7; the match to TRBD2 covers 9 bases. Germline loops: CDR1 MDHEN, CDR2 SYDVKM. The CDR3 spans 18 residues. J gave up 3 bases and V 7 bases, and 19 bases lay outside the gene matches. This CDR3 reads CASTYEVAGVRVGYEQYF. The CDR3 nucleotides are TGTGCCAGCACCTATGAGGTAGCGGGAGTTCGCGTGGGCTACGAGCAGTACTTC.

The rearrangement uses TRBV6-6 and TRBJ2-5; TRBD1 might be the D (5 bases). Trimming left V 6 bases short and J 4 bases short, with 15 bases between. CDR1 and CDR2 (germline): MNHNY, SVGAGI (reference sequence). CDR3 size: 14 residues. CDR3 DNA sequence: TGTGCCAGCAGACCACGACAGTCTTTAGAGACCCAGTACTTC. Encoded protein: CASRPRQSLETQYF.

This clone was seen only a few times. The gene calls are TRBV15 and TRBJ2-1, with 9 bases aligning to TRBD2. J gave up 1 base and V 0 bases, and 7 bases lay outside the gene matches. Germline-derived CDR1 and CDR2 are LNHNV and YYDKDF (reference sequence). The CDR3 is 18 amino acids. DNA for the CDR3: TGTGCCACCAGCAGAGATAGACGCGGGAGGGAATCCTACAATGAGCAGTTCTTC. The encoded protein is CATSRDRRGRESYNEQFF. Supplemented by reference TRBV15 and TRBJ2-1, the full variable domain reads DAMVIQNPRYQVTQFGKPVTLSCSQTLNHNVMYWYQQKSSQAPKLLFHYYDKDFNNEADTPDNFQSRRPNTSFCFLDIRSPGLGDTAMYLCATSRDRRGRESYNEQFFGPGTRLTVL.

The CDR3 bases are TGTGCCAGCAGCGCAGGAGGACAGTTGAACACTGAAGCTTTCTTT. This sequence encodes CASSAGGQLNTEAFF. The chain couples TRBV9 to TRBJ1-1; possibly TRBD1 for D (6 bases). V lost 3 bases to trimming and J lost 0 bases, with 12 bases between them. Per the germline V gene, CDR1 is SGDLS and CDR2 is YYNGEE. CDR3 size: 15 residues.

This clone was observed a handful of times. CDR3 sequence reads: CASSVPLDTQYF. The CDR3 nucleotides read TGTGCCAGCAGTGTCCCATTAGATACGCAGTATTTT. This rearrangement joins TRBV2 to TRBJ2-3; D remains unclear. The V end lost 4 bases, the J end lost 5 bases, and 7 bases lay between the germline ends. The CDR3 runs 12 residues. CDR1 and CDR2 from the germline V gene are SNHLY and FYNNEI.

This chain links TRBV28 with TRBJ2-7; possibly TRBD2 for D (7 bases). The CDR3 contains 15 residues. The V end was cut by 6 bases, the J end by 0 bases, with 15 bases between. Germline V gives CDR1 MDHEN, CDR2 SYDVKM. The CDR3 sequence: CASRSRRGGSYEQYF. The CDR3 DNA reads TGTGCCAGCAGGTCCCGGAGGGGGGGCTCCTACGAGCAGTACTTC.

J is TRBJ2-1 and V is TRBV11-2, with 7 bases aligning to TRBD2. Germline assignment: CDR1 SGHAT and CDR2 FQNNGV. V was clipped by 4 bases and J by 0 bases; unmatched bases: 3. This CDR3 contains 15 residues. This chain's CDR3 is CASSWRETSYNEQFF. The CDR3 nucleotides read TGTGCCAGCAGCTGGCGGGAGACCTCCTACAATGAGCAGTTCTTC. Full variable domain (outside the CDR3, taken from reference TRBV11-2 and TRBJ2-1): EAGVAQSPRYKIIEKRQSVAFWCNPISGHATLYWYQQILGQGPKLLIQFQNNGVVDDSQLPKDRFSAERLKGVDSTLKIQPAKLEDSAVYLCASSWRETSYNEQFFGPGTRLTVL.

V usage is TRBV28 and J usage is TRBJ2-7, with 8 bases aligning to TRBD1. V was clipped by 2 bases and J by 5 bases; unmatched bases: 8. From germline, CDR1 is MDHEN and CDR2 SYDVKM. This CDR3 has 15 amino acids. CDR3 amino acids: CASSLRAGGLHEQYF. In DNA, the CDR3 is TGTGCCAGCAGTTTACGTGCAGGGGGCCTACACGAGCAGTACTTC.

The chain carries TRBV5-1 and TRBJ2-2, with a possible D match to TRBD1 (6 bases). V was shortened by 6 bases and J by 1 base, with 7 bases between the two germline ends. Looked up from germline, CDR1 is SGHRS and CDR2 is YFSETQ. The CDR3 consists of 13 residues. This CDR3 reads CASTQGNTGELFF. The CDR3 coding sequence is TGCGCCAGCACACAGGGGAACACCGGGGAGCTGTTTTTT.

This clone has only a few counts. The genes are TRBV25-1 and TRBJ2-4, with 9 bases fitting TRBD1. This CDR3 is built from 15 residues. J was trimmed by 4 bases and V by 2 bases; bases with no gene match: 3. The V gene's germline CDR1 is MGHDK and CDR2 SYGVNS. The CDR3 here is CASSEGGTGKNIQYF. For the CDR3, the DNA is TGTGCCAGCAGTGAAGGGGGGACAGGGAAAAACATTCAGTACTTC.

The CDR3 loop reads CASSLGQPYEQYF. The CDR3 DNA sequence: TGTGCCAGCAGCTTAGGACAGCCTTACGAGCAGTACTTC. The chain has TRBV7-8 and TRBJ2-7; D perhaps matches TRBD1 (5 bases). Germline CDR1 reads SGHVS; CDR2 reads FQNEAQ. V gave up 1 base and J gave up 4 bases, with 8 bases separating them. The CDR3 length is 13 residues.

This chain connects TRBV29-1 to TRBJ1-1, with D uncertain. The CDR3 length is 13 residues. V lost 2 bases to trimming and J lost 4 bases, with 11 bases between them. Germline values: CDR1 SQVTM, CDR2 ANQGSEA. DNA for the CDR3: TGCAGCGTTGAACCCCTCGCGGGCACTGAAGCTTTCTTT. It encodes CSVEPLAGTEAFF.

The table lists this clone with a few counts. The chain is built from TRBV28 and TRBJ2-3, with 7 bases matching TRBD2. The V gene end was trimmed by 5 bases and the J gene end by 4 bases; junction bases not matched to a gene: 12. Germline CDR1 and CDR2: MDHEN and SYDVKM. This CDR3 is built from 16 residues. The CDR3 nucleotides read TGTGCCAGCAGTCCCTATAGGGCGGGAGCGGCAGATACGCAGTATTTT. Translating gives CASSPYRAGAADTQYF.

In regard to this clone: The sample holds other DNA sequences that translate to the same CDR3. This sequence joins TRBV5-1 and TRBJ2-1; TRBD2 matches at 10 bases. This CDR3 comprises 15 residues. Trimming took 1 base from V and 6 from J; bases not matched to a gene: 4. CDR1 SGHRS and CDR2 YFSETQ come from the germline V gene. The CDR3 loop is CASSLSSGRGNEQFF. CDR3 DNA: TGCGCCAGCAGCTTGAGCAGCGGGAGGGGCAATGAGCAGTTCTTC.

This clone was counted between two and nine times. The CDR3 DNA follows: TGCAGCGTCGGCTCCCGTCGACAGACCGAGTCTGGAAACACCATATATTTT. Protein product: CSVGSRRQTESGNTIYF. The V gene is TRBV29-1, the J gene TRBJ1-3; weak D call: TRBD1 (5 bases). Trimming took off 6 bases at V and 1 base at J, with 22 bases between the two ends. CDR1 and CDR2 from the germline V gene are SQVTM and ANQGSEA. The CDR3 sequence is 17 residues long. Full variable domain (outside the CDR3, taken from reference TRBV29-1 and TRBJ1-3): SAVISQKPSRDICQRGTSLTIQCQVDSQVTMMFWYRQQPGQSLTLIATANQGSEATYESGFVIDKFPISRPNLTFSTLTVSNMSPEDSSIYLCSVGSRRQTESGNTIYFGEGSWLTVV.

This sequence joins TRBV5-1 and TRBJ2-7; 8 bases match TRBD1. Trimming cost V 3 bases and J 5 bases; bases outside gene matches: 7. Germline V gene lookup returns CDR1 SGHRS and CDR2 YFSETQ. CDR3 size: 14 residues. The CDR3 DNA follows: TGCGCCAGCAGCTCGACGCGGACAGGGAACGAGCAGTACTTC. Translation: CASSSTRTGNEQYF. Full variable domain (rest looked up from reference TRBV5-1 and TRBJ2-7): KAGVTQTPRYLIKTRGQQVTLSCSPISGHRSVSWYQQTPGQGLQFLFEYFSETQRNKGNFPGRFSGRQFSNSRSEMNVSTLELGDSALYLCASSSTRTGNEQYFGPGTRLTVT.

V gene TRBV5-1 combines with J gene TRBJ2-7, with D hard to call. CDR1 and CDR2 (germline): SGHRS, YFSETQ. Trimming left V 3 bases short and J 6 bases short, with 7 bases between. The CDR3 length is 11 residues. The CDR3 region has the DNA TGCGCCAGCAGCTCCTCAGTCGAGCAGTACTTC. It is translated as CASSSSVEQYF.

For the CDR3, the DNA is TGTGCCAGCAGTTACCAAGGGGGCAGGCACGAGCAGTACTTC. Amino acid sequence: CASSYQGGRHEQYF. The rearrangement links TRBV28 to TRBJ2-7, with 7 bases lining up with TRBD1. Trimming took 4 bases from V and 5 from J; bases not matched to a gene: 8. Germline lookup yields CDR1 MDHEN and CDR2 SYDVKM. The length of the CDR3 is 14 residues.

V is TRBV4-2 and J is TRBJ1-2, with D unresolved. Germline CDR1 is LGHNA and CDR2 is YNFKEQ. This CDR3 has 16 amino acids. V lost 6 bases and J 3 bases, leaving 20 bases between the germline ends. CDR3 loop: CASSLGRTGGDYGYTF. The CDR3 DNA reads as TGTGCCAGCAGTCTGGGGAGGACGGGTGGGGACTATGGCTACACCTTC.